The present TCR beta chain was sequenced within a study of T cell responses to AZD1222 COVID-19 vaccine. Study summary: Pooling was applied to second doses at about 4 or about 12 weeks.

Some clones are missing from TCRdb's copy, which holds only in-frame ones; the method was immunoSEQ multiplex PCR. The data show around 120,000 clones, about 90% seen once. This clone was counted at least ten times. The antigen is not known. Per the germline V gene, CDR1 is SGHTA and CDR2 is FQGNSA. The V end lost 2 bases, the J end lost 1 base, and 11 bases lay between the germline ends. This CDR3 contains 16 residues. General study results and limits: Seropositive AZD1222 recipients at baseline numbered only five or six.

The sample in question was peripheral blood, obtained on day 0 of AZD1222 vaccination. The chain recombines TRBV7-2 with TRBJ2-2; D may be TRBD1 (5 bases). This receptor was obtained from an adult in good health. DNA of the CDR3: TGTGCCAGCAGCTTATTTGGGCAGGGGAACACCGGGGAGCTGTTTTTT. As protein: CASSLFGQGNTGELFF.